A single sample gave rise to the 13 T cell receptor beta chains below, sequenced in a study of early T cells in non-severe SARS-CoV-2 infection. TCRdb redid the calling of the 5' RACE reads with MiXCR, one entry per CDR3 protein. The data show 55,000 to 80,000 distinct CDR3 sequences, 10% to 15% seen once. This specimen was whole blood, taken at baseline. Receptors originate from an adult who was a healthcare worker with PCR-confirmed SARS-CoV-2 infection or an uninfected control (not recorded which).

This clonotype was seen at least ten times. This sequence joins TRBV11-2 and TRBJ2-7; D is undetermined. V lost 4 bases and J 0 bases, leaving 10 bases between the germline ends. The CDR3 extends over 14 amino acids. From germline, CDR1 is SGHAT and CDR2 FQNNGV. The CDR3, as DNA: TGTGCCAGCAGCTCGATCCAGAACTCCTACGAGCAGTACTTC. This codes for CASSSIQNSYEQYF.

To note about this clonotype: Since a much larger clone is just one base distant, this may be a read error. The chain carries TRBV5-1 and TRBJ1-2, with unresolved D. In germline, CDR1 is SGHRS, CDR2 YFSETQ. This CDR3 region has 13 residues. The CDR3 nucleotides read TGCGCCAGCAGCTTGGGGCAGCTCTATGGCCACACCTTC. This gives the protein CASSLGQLYGHTF.

The chain is built from TRBV19 and TRBJ2-3; either TRBD1 or TRBD2 may supply D (5 bases each). The CDR3 runs to 14 residues. Germline V gene data show CDR1 as LNHDA and CDR2 as SQIVND (reference sequence). The germline V and J ends were trimmed by 3 bases and 0 bases, with 7 bases remaining between them. CDR3 residues: CASSMGDSTDTQYF. DNA for the CDR3: TGTGCCAGTAGTATGGGGGACAGCACAGATACGCAGTATTTT.

This clonotype was detected a few times. The chain links TRBV28 to TRBJ2-7, with TRBD1 matching over 10 bases. With V trimmed by 5 bases and J by 2 bases, 6 bases remained unmatched. Germline loops: CDR1 MDHEN, CDR2 SYDVKM. The CDR3 is made up of 15 amino acids. The CDR3 coding sequence is TGTGCCAGCAGTAGAACGGGACAGGGGACCTACGAGCAGTACTTC. It yields the protein CASSRTGQGTYEQYF.

The V gene is TRBV5-6, the J gene TRBJ2-3; tentative D call: TRBD1 (6 bases). In germline, CDR1 is SGHDT, CDR2 YYEEEE. The CDR3 covers 12 residues. Trimming left V 2 bases short and J 5 bases short, with 6 bases between. CDR3 DNA sequence: TGTGCCAGCAGCTTAGGGGGAGATACGCAGTATTTT. Encoded protein: CASSLGGDTQYF.

This clonotype was picked up a small number of times. The chain recombines TRBV7-2 with TRBJ2-5, with 8 nucleotides matching TRBD2. The trim removed 5 bases at V and 4 bases at J, leaving 12 bases unmatched. The germline CDR1 and CDR2 sequences are SGHTA and FQGNSA. The CDR3 length is 16 residues. The CDR3 loop reads CASSGTRVGTRETQYF. The CDR3 region has the DNA TGTGCCAGCAGCGGCACGAGGGTAGGGACTAGAGAGACCCAGTACTTC.

This clonotype was seen a few times. The rearrangement uses TRBV3-2 and TRBJ2-5; TRBD1, the table's D call, was not compared with the DNA. TRBV3-2 is given as a pseudogene. The CDR3 runs to 20 residues. The CDR3 loop is CASSQRRRTDNPPNEETQYF. CDR3 DNA: TGTGCCAGCAGCCAAAGGCGACGGACAGACAATCCTCCCAACGAAGAGACCCAGTACTTC.

The CDR3 DNA follows: TGCGCCAGCACCTCGACAGGGGAGGAGGCTGAAGCTTTCTTT. It specifies CASTSTGEEAEAFF. V gene TRBV23-1 combines with J gene TRBJ1-1; 8 bases fit TRBD1. TRBV23-1 is designated an ORF whose function remains uncertain. With 7 bases clipped from V and 6 bases from J, the junction kept 10 bases outside the gene matches. The CDR3 consists of 14 residues.

The chain employs TRBV28 and TRBJ2-4; TRBD1 might be the D (6 bases). There are 14 residues in the CDR3. Trimming took 3 bases from V and 3 from J, leaving 9 bases between them. The germline CDR1 and CDR2 sequences are MDHEN and SYDVKM. The CDR3 DNA sequence: TGTGCCAGCAGTTTGGGGGACAACAAAAACATTCAGTACTTC. Protein product: CASSLGDNKNIQYF. The complete variable domain, with remaining parts taken from reference TRBV28 and TRBJ2-4, reads DVKVTQSSRYLVKRTGEKVFLECVQDMDHENMFWYRQDPGLGLRLIYFSYDVKMKEKGDIPEGYSVSREKKERFSLILESASTNQTSMYLCASSLGDNKNIQYFGAGTRLSVL.

This chain uses TRBV6-5 with TRBJ1-6; D remains ambiguous. CDR3 size: 14 residues. The V and J ends lost 6 bases and 7 bases respectively, with 13 bases between them. Germline-derived CDR1 and CDR2 are MNHEY and SVGAGI. The CDR3 here is CASRDGLPNSPLHF. The CDR3 nucleotides are TGTGCCAGCAGGGACGGTTTGCCAAATTCACCCCTCCACTTT.

The CDR3 region has the DNA TGTGCCAGCTCACCGCCGGGACAGGGAATCTTCGAGCAGTACTTC. The encoded protein is CASSPPGQGIFEQYF. The V gene is TRBV18, the J gene TRBJ2-7, with 9 positions matching TRBD1. J lost 6 bases, V lost 3 bases, and 9 bases had no gene match. The CDR3 runs 15 residues. Germline lookup yields CDR1 KGHSH and CDR2 LQKENI.

This clonotype was seen a handful of times. This chain joins TRBV15 and TRBJ1-5, with D unclear. V was cut by 4 bases and J by 4 bases, with 11 bases left in between. CDR1 is LNHNV, CDR2 YYDKDF, per germline (reference sequence). There are 14 residues in the CDR3. In nucleotides, the CDR3 is TGTGCCACCAGCAACTCCCGGGGTAATCAGCCCCAGCATTTT. Protein: CATSNSRGNQPQHF.

This clonotype was picked up many times. This rearrangement joins TRBV12-3 or TRBV12-4 to TRBJ2-7, with 7 nucleotides matching TRBD2. The length of the CDR3 is 15 residues. V lost 5 bases to trimming and J lost 3 bases; unmatched junction nucleotides: 10. As DNA, the CDR3 is TGTGCCAGCAGTCCAAGATATTGGGAGGGCTACGAGCAGTACTTC. This codes for CASSPRYWEGYEQYF.